This passage covers 9 T cell receptor beta chains from one sample sequenced in a study of CD8+ T cells in alopecia areata. The treatment denotes: oral pan-JAK inhibitor, 5-10 mg twice daily. cDNA prepared by RNA extraction and subsequent reverse transcription served as the template for sequencing. Using immunoSEQ multiplex PCR, the repertoire was profiled, and TCRdb retains in-frame clones only, with some absent. The sample lists under 350,000 clones; 58% were seen once. The starting material was CD4+ T cells sorted from blood, obtained at week 24, from a patient treated with tofacitinib. The receptor source for this set is a human donor with alopecia areata.

This clone was counted once. This chain uses TRBV7-9 with TRBJ2-3, with TRBD2 identical over 8 bases. V lost 2 bases to trimming and J lost 2 bases; unmatched junction nucleotides: 6. CDR3 length equals 16 residues. Germline loops: CDR1 SEHNR, CDR2 FQNEAQ (reference sequence). CDR3 protein: CASSLSKRGYTDTQYF. The CDR3 coding sequence is TGTGCCAGCAGCTTAAGCAAGCGGGGGTACACAGATACGCAGTATTTT.

V usage is TRBV2 and J usage is TRBJ1-1, with 7 bases aligning to TRBD1. Germline CDR1 reads SNHLY; CDR2 reads FYNNEI. The junction had 5 bases not matched to a gene; V was cut back by 6 bases and J by 4 bases. The CDR3 length is 13 residues. The DNA for the CDR3 is TGTGCCAGCAGGACAGGGATCGGCACTGAAGCTTTCTTT. Translating it yields CASRTGIGTEAFF.

This sequence joins TRBV5-1 and TRBJ1-2; D is perhaps TRBD1 (5 bases). Trimming removed 0 bases at V and 4 bases at J, with 13 bases between. Germline CDR1 reads SGHRS; CDR2 reads YFSETQ. The CDR3 contains 15 residues. The CDR3 DNA is TGCGCCAGCAGCTTGGACGTAGGGGCCACCTATGGCTACACCTTC. Protein product: CASSLDVGATYGYTF.

This clone was detected once. CDR3 amino acids: CASSFTGGDRYTDTQYF. CDR3 coding DNA: TGCGCCAGCAGCTTCACTGGGGGGGACAGGTACACAGATACGCAGTATTTT. The V call is TRBV4-1, the J call TRBJ2-3, with D possibly matching TRBD1 (8 bases). The CDR3 length is 17 residues. Looked up from germline, CDR1 is MGHRA and CDR2 is YSYEKL. The V end lost 5 bases, the J end lost 2 bases, and 20 bases lay between the germline ends.

V and J are TRBV30 and TRBJ2-3; no clear D. The V gene lost 5 bases and the J gene lost 0 bases, with 21 bases spanning the gap. The CDR3 is 17 residues long. CDR1 is GTSNPN, CDR2 SVGIG, per germline (reference sequence). For the CDR3, the DNA is TGTGCCTGGGGGCGTGGGCTCGGTGGCACTAGCACAGATACGCAGTATTTT. Amino acid sequence: CAWGRGLGGTSTDTQYF.

V usage is TRBV7-2 and J usage is TRBJ2-3; 11 nucleotides line up with TRBD2. This CDR3 region has 17 residues. Unmatched junction bases numbered 7, after V lost 1 base and J lost 4 bases. Germline lookup yields CDR1 SGHTA and CDR2 FQGNSA. CDR3 residues: CASSLGVLAGAADTQYF. CDR3 DNA sequence: TGTGCCAGCAGCTTAGGGGTACTAGCGGGAGCCGCAGATACGCAGTATTTT.

The chain uses TRBV30 and TRBJ1-1; D not certain. This CDR3 comprises 14 residues. V was pared by 3 bases and J by 5 bases, with 16 bases between. The germline CDR1 and CDR2 sequences are GTSNPN and SVGIG (reference sequence). This chain's CDR3 is CAWSRTPVGTEAFF. The DNA of the CDR3 is TGTGCCTGGAGCAGGACCCCGGTGGGGACTGAAGCTTTCTTT. Drawing the rest from reference TRBV30 and TRBJ1-1, the complete variable domain is SQTIHQWPATLVQPVGSPLSLECTVEGTSNPNLYWYRQAAGRGLQLLFYSVGIGQISSEVPQNLSASRPQDRQFILSSKKLLLSDSGFYLCAWSRTPVGTEAFFGQGTRLTVV.

V usage is TRBV25-1 and J usage is TRBJ1-1, with D uncertain. This CDR3 contains 12 residues. Germline lookup yields CDR1 MGHDK and CDR2 SYGVNS. V lost 9 bases to trimming and J lost 7 bases, with 15 bases between them. The chain's CDR3 is CASWGGIGEAFF. For the CDR3, the DNA is TGTGCCAGTTGGGGAGGGATTGGTGAAGCTTTCTTT.

The gene calls are TRBV15 and TRBJ2-5; D is undetermined. In germline, CDR1 is LNHNV, CDR2 YYDKDF (reference sequence). The CDR3 length is 15 residues. The V gene lost 0 bases and the J gene lost 1 base, with 9 bases spanning the gap. CDR3 in amino acids: CATSRDRLLQETQYF. CDR3 DNA sequence: TGTGCCACCAGCAGAGATCGACTCCTCCAAGAGACCCAGTACTTC.